The present TCR beta chain was sequenced within a study of blood T cells in healthy people across ages (dated by TCRdb to about 2015). For the study in its entirety: In model experiments, template switching captured about one uniquely barcoded TCR beta cDNA molecule for every two T cells. The study measured age-related changes in TCR beta repertoire diversity using deep sequencing normalized with unique cDNA molecular identifiers. The donors were split into four age groups: young (average 16 years), middle-aged (39), aged (over 55) and long-lived (approximately 89). Donors of different ages were randomly distributed across sequencing lanes to avoid experimental bias. For two donors (one aged 18 to 29 and one aged 80 or older), the study analyzed two additional independent replicas of 1 million unique cDNA reads from the same blood draw.

The library relied on 5' RACE. Sequencer: Illumina HiSeq 2500. A second PCR of roughly 7 to 11 cycles was performed with a sample-barcoded 5' primer and a J-beta primer mix. A unique molecular identifier was introduced onto each TCR beta cDNA molecule by a template-switch 5' adaptor carrying 12 random nucleotides. At least 3 million CDR3-containing paired-end reads were obtained from each sample. The Mint cDNA synthesis kit, primed by a TRBC-specific oligonucleotide, was used to synthesize first-strand cDNA from all RNA. Following uracil-DNA glycosylase treatment, all cDNA underwent a first 18-cycle PCR with the universal primers M1SS and BC2_uni_R. In the source study's methods: For normalization, 1 million high-quality reads were randomly selected from each sample, with every read carrying a distinct molecular identifier. Reads with shared molecular identifiers were discarded instead of being binned into consensus sequences. MiTCR, run with a Q25 quality threshold and the strictest error-elimination algorithm, handled CDR3 identification, clonotype clustering and error correction. A nonparametric unseen species model with Euler transformation was used to estimate a lower bound on total TCR beta diversity. TCRdb reworked the public reads: Q25 trimming with fastp, MiXCR clone assembly, productive beta chains retained. Here each entry gathers all rows of one CDR3 protein and keeps the most common genes and DNA. The V and J calls and clone size come from TCRdb's table, not from the authors' own analysis. This sample lists hundreds of thousands of distinct CDR3 sequences; more than 55% were detected once. The ten top clones hold around 25% of the sample.

Broad study findings and their caveats: Because donor CMV infection status was unknown, age-related changes in expanded clonotypes were potentially confounded. Estimates of total diversity based on one million sequenced T cells were regarded as lower bounds and as underestimates. A strong correlation was found between observed TCR beta diversity and the percentage of naive T cells measured by flow cytometry. Compared with the aged group, the long-lived group had more naive CD4+ T cells, fewer expanded clones and increased TCR diversity, suggesting age selection. Observed TCR beta diversity per million T cells fell roughly linearly with age, and a significant reduction was already apparent by age roughly 40. Since profiling was done on bulk unsorted PBMCs, naive and antigen-experienced compartments could not be conclusively compared.

Donors were 40 or so systemically healthy Caucasian individuals from Russia aged roughly 6 to 95 years. Approximately 9.3 milliliters of peripheral blood were collected from each donor into EDTA-treated Vacutainer tubes. Ficoll-Paque density-gradient centrifugation was used to isolate PBMCs, with at least 6 million per sample. Total RNA, at least 5 micrograms per sample, was extracted from PBMCs with Trizol reagent. For every donor, an aliquot of PBMCs went through flow cytometry to measure the percentages of naive CD45RAhigh/CD27high T cells. Turning to this clonotype: It lacks a known antigen. No much larger clonotype is one base removed from it; base qualities were not supplied.

Taken from cysteine to phenylalanine, the CDR3 has 13 residues. Of the read, only the CDR3 DNA is kept; its 39 bases are in frame from base 1. V is pared back by 10 bases and J by 1 base, with 13 bases lying between the germline termini. CDR1 and CDR2 are read off the germline V gene as ENHRY and SYGVKD. Sequences were obtained from blood. The receptor comes from a man aged 35 to 55 in good health. This chain joins TRBV10-3 to TRBJ1-1, with TRBD1 perhaps the D gene, on 6 matching bases. The bases read TGTGCCAACGCAGGGGCCCCGAACACTGAAGCTTTCTTT. Its product reads: CANAGAPNTEAFF.